What follows are 18 T cell receptor beta chains derived from one specimen sequenced in a study of blood T cells in healthy people across ages. PCR was performed a second time for roughly 7 to 12 cycles using a sample-barcoded 5' primer and a J-beta primer mix. TCRdb fed the 5' RACE reads into MiXCR, producing one record per CDR3 protein. The sample includes about 1.4 million distinct CDR3 sequences, 59% seen only once; the top ten take approximately 7%. Sequenced: blood. The receptor source for this set is a man in his late teens or twenties in good health.

The CDR3 sequence: CASRIPGSSYEQYF. The CDR3 DNA reads as TGCGCCAGCAGGATACCGGGTTCTTCCTACGAGCAGTACTTC. This chain joins TRBV10-2 and TRBJ2-7; D remains unclear. The CDR3 has 14 amino acids. V was pared by 6 bases and J by 1 base, with 13 bases between. Germline assignment: CDR1 WSHSY and CDR2 SAAADI.

V and J are TRBV14 and TRBJ2-1, with TRBD2 identical over 11 bases. The V gene end was trimmed by 2 bases and the J gene end by 8 bases; junction bases not matched to a gene: 8. Germline loops: CDR1 SGHDN, CDR2 FVKESK. This CDR3 comprises 16 residues. CDR3 nucleotides: TGTGCCAGCAGCCAAATGACTAGCGGGATAGGATATGAGCAGTTCTTC. Encoded protein: CASSQMTSGIGYEQFF.

This sequence joins TRBV6-6 and TRBJ2-5; a possible D gene is TRBD1 (5 bases). Germline lookup yields CDR1 MNHNY and CDR2 SVGAGI (reference sequence). V lost 6 bases and J lost 1, with 18 bases in between. CDR3 length: 16 amino acids. This CDR3 reads CASSTQKTVPQETQYF. CDR3 in DNA: TGTGCCAGCAGCACCCAGAAGACAGTGCCCCAAGAGACCCAGTACTTC.

This clonotype was seen a handful of times. The chain uses TRBV6-5 and TRBJ1-6; D possibly corresponds to TRBD1 (6 bases). V was cut by 8 bases and J by 7 bases, with 15 bases left in between. The V gene's germline CDR1 is MNHEY and CDR2 SVGAGI. The CDR3 has 14 residues. CDR3 in amino acids: CASSPGQRNSPLHF. The CDR3 nucleotides read TGTGCCAGCTCCCCGGGACAAAGAAATTCACCCCTCCACTTT.

This clonotype was seen only a few times. The rearrangement uses TRBV18 and TRBJ2-3, with D perhaps matching TRBD2 (6 bases). V dropped 5 bases and J dropped 2 bases, with 14 bases sitting between them. The CDR3 loop spans 15 amino acids. Germline-derived CDR1 and CDR2 are KGHSH and LQKENI. As DNA, the CDR3 is TGTGCCAGCTCAGTCAGGACTACGGACACAGATACGCAGTATTTT. Its protein is CASSVRTTDTDTQYF.

J is TRBJ1-2 and V is TRBV3-1; weak D call: TRBD1 (5 bases). The CDR3 is 12 residues long. The V gene lost 1 base and the J gene lost 7 bases, with 7 bases spanning the gap. CDR1 is LGHDT and CDR2 is YNNKEL in the germline V gene (reference sequence). The CDR3 nucleotides are TGTGCCAGCAGCCAAGCGCAGGGTGGCTACACCTTC. Its translation is CASSQAQGGYTF.

As DNA, the CDR3 is TGCGCCAGCAGCCAGCCTTTACAGGACCTTAATGAAAAACTGTTTTTT. Its protein product is CASSQPLQDLNEKLFF. The chain couples TRBV4-1 to TRBJ1-4; D is possibly TRBD1 (5 bases). The CDR3 length is 16 residues. From germline, CDR1 is MGHRA and CDR2 YSYEKL. Trimming removed 3 bases at V and 4 bases at J, with 15 bases between.

The chain combines TRBV25-1 with TRBJ1-1, with D maybe TRBD1 (6 bases). Trimming shortened V by 6 bases and J by 3 bases, and 17 bases separated the two germline ends. The germline V gene encodes CDR1 MGHDK and CDR2 SYGVNS. This CDR3 contains 15 residues. The CDR3 DNA follows: TGTGCCAGCAGGAAACCCGGACAGACAGACACTGAAGCTTTCTTT. This sequence encodes CASRKPGQTDTEAFF.

The rearrangement links TRBV20-1 to TRBJ2-7, with 10 bases aligning to TRBD1. J lost 5 bases, V lost 6 bases, and 4 bases had no gene match. Per the germline V gene, CDR1 is DFQATT and CDR2 is SNEGSKA (reference sequence). The CDR3 consists of 12 residues. The CDR3 coding sequence is TGCAGTGCGGGGACAGGGGTGAACGAGCAGTACTTC. Translation: CSAGTGVNEQYF.

Only a few counts were recorded for this clonotype. The chain links TRBV20-1 to TRBJ2-2; D unclear. This CDR3 spans 13 amino acids. CDR1 and CDR2 from the germline V gene are DFQATT and SNEGSKA (reference sequence). V lost 6 bases and J 0 bases, leaving 8 bases between the germline ends. CDR3 loop: CSAGPPNTGELFF. CDR3 nucleotide sequence: TGCAGTGCAGGTCCCCCGAACACCGGGGAGCTGTTTTTT.

The V and J genes are TRBV11-2 and TRBJ2-5, with D tentatively TRBD2 (5 bases). The tail of the sequence fits TRBJ2-7 better, so the J call may be wrong. Germline CDR1 is SGHAT and CDR2 is FQNNGV. The CDR3 contains 14 residues. The CDR3: CASSTPLTSYEQYF. In DNA, the CDR3 is TGTGCCAGCAGCACCCCTCTTACTAGCTACGAGCAGTACTTC.

The V gene is TRBV28, the J gene TRBJ1-1, with 12 bases that match TRBD1. The CDR3 spans 15 residues. Germline assignment: CDR1 MDHEN and CDR2 SYDVKM. After removal of 6 bases from V and 5 bases from J, the junction contained 7 bases not matched to a gene. CDR3 sequence: CASRVPGQGATEAFF. The CDR3 DNA sequence: TGTGCCAGCAGAGTCCCGGGACAGGGGGCAACTGAAGCTTTCTTT.

This clonotype was counted between two and nine times. The chain employs TRBV4-1 and TRBJ2-7; D is possibly TRBD1 (5 bases). The J call may not be correct, given that the DNA end is closer to TRBJ2-5. CDR1 is MGHRA and CDR2 is YSYEKL in the germline V gene. The CDR3 sequence is 14 residues long. The CDR3 is CASSQGAGLETQYF. In DNA form, the CDR3 reads TGCGCCAGCAGCCAAGGGGCAGGGTTGGAGACCCAGTACTTC.

This clonotype was observed a handful of times. J is TRBJ1-2 and V is TRBV20-1; D is uncertain. This CDR3 is built from 13 residues. CDR1 and CDR2 from the germline V gene are DFQATT and SNEGSKA (reference sequence). Trimming cost V 7 bases and J 0 bases, with 12 bases left between them. This CDR3 reads CSVLRPSNYGYTF. The DNA for the CDR3 is TGCAGTGTCCTCCGACCTTCTAACTATGGCTACACCTTC.

V gene TRBV5-1 combines with J gene TRBJ1-2; D gene ambiguous. From germline, CDR1 is SGHRS and CDR2 YFSETQ. The CDR3 sequence is 13 residues long. Trimming cost V 0 bases and J 7 bases, with 10 bases left between them. The CDR3 loop reads CASSLVEKSGYTF. The CDR3 nucleotides are TGCGCCAGCAGCTTGGTGGAAAAGTCTGGCTACACCTTC.

V and J are TRBV5-5 and TRBJ1-5; no clear D. The CDR3 spans 16 residues. Germline CDR1 SGHKS, CDR2 YYEKEE (reference sequence). V was shortened by 1 base and J by 8 bases, with 19 bases between the two germline ends. CDR3 sequence reads: CASSLSGRTFTEPQHF. The DNA for the CDR3 is TGTGCCAGCAGCTTGTCTGGAAGGACGTTCACGGAGCCCCAGCATTTT.

The genes are TRBV9 and TRBJ2-7, with D perhaps given as TRBD1 or TRBD2 (5 bases each). V lost 4 bases and J lost 5, with 16 bases in between. CDR1 SGDLS and CDR2 YYNGEE come from the germline V gene. The CDR3 loop spans 14 amino acids. The CDR3 region has the DNA TGTGCCAGCAGCCTCAGTGGGGGATTCGACGAGCAGTACTTC. Residues: CASSLSGGFDEQYF. Using reference TRBV9 and TRBJ2-7 for the parts outside the CDR3, the full variable domain is DSGVTQTPKHLITATGQRVTLRCSPRSGDLSVYWYQQSLDQGLQFLIQYYNGEERAKGNILERFSAQQFPDLHSELNLSSLELGDSALYFCASSLSGGFDEQYFGPGTRLTVT.

This clonotype was seen just once. The chain employs TRBV4-3 and TRBJ2-7; TRBD2 matches at 9 bases. The V gene end was trimmed by 1 base and the J gene end by 1 base; junction bases not matched to a gene: 5. CDR3 length equals 16 residues. Germline assignment: CDR1 LGHNA and CDR2 YSLEER. The CDR3 sequence: CASSQGWRGGSYEQYF. In nucleotides, the CDR3 is TGCGCCAGCAGCCAAGGATGGCGGGGGGGTTCCTACGAGCAGTACTTC.